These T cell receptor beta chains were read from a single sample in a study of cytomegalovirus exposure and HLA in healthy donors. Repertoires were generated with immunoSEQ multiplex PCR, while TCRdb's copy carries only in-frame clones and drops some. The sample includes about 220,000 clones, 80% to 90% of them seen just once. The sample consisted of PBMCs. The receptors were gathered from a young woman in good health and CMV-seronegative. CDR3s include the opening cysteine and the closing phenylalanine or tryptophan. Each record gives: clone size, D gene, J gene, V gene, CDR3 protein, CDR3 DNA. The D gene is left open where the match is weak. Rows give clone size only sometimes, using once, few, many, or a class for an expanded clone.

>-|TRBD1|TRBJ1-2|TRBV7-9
CASSVYRGSDGYTF
TGTGCCAGCAGCGTTTACAGGGGGAGCGATGGCTACACCTTC
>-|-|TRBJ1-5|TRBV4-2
CASSQDSYQPQHF
TGTGCCAGCAGCCAAGACTCGTATCAGCCCCAGCATTTT
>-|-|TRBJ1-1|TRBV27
CASRRGLNTEAFF
TGTGCCAGCAGAAGGGGATTGAACACTGAAGCTTTCTTT
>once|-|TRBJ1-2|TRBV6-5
CASSETENYGYTF
TGTGCCAGCAGTGAGACAGAAAACTATGGCTACACCTTC
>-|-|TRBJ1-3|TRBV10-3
CAISDGSRASGNTIYF
TGTGCCATCAGTGATGGGTCGAGGGCCTCTGGAAACACCATATATTTT
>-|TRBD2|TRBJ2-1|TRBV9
CASSTSGSVHNEQFF
TGTGCCAGCAGCACTAGCGGGAGCGTCCACAATGAGCAGTTCTTC
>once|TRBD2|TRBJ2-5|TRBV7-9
CASSLTYGLAGENFETQYF
TGTGCCAGCAGCTTAACGTACGGACTAGCGGGAGAAAATTTTGAGACCCAGTACTTC
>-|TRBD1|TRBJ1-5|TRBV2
CASSEKIQGSQPQHF
TGTGCCAGCAGTGAAAAAATACAGGGGTCTCAGCCCCAGCATTTT
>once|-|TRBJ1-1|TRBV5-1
CASKYLGGGDTEAFF
TGCGCCAGCAAATACCTGGGGGGAGGGGACACTGAAGCTTTCTTT
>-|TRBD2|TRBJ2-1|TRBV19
CASSMRPTGTSGPNEQFF
TGTGCCAGTAGCATGCGACCGACCGGGACTAGCGGACCCAATGAGCAGTTCTTC
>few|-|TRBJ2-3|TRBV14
CASSPNANTQYF
TGTGCCAGCAGCCCAAACGCGAATACGCAGTATTTT
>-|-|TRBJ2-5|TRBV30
CAWSRLLQETQYF
TGTGCCTGGAGTCGCCTACTTCAAGAGACCCAGTACTTC
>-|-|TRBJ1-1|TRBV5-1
CASSLAIANTEAFF
TGCGCCAGCAGCTTGGCCATAGCCAACACTGAAGCTTTCTTT
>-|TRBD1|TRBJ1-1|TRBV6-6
CASSYLQGAHTEAFF
TGTGCCAGCAGTTACTTACAGGGGGCGCACACTGAAGCTTTCTTT
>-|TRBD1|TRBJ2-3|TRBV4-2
CASSIQGETQYF
TGTGCCAGCAGCATACAGGGGGAAACGCAGTATTTT
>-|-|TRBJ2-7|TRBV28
CASSSSGQSDDEQYF
TGTGCCAGCAGTTCATCAGGACAAAGTGACGACGAGCAGTACTTC
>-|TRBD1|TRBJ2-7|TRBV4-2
CASSQPQGDSPYEQYF
TGTGCCAGCAGCCAACCCCAGGGGGACAGTCCCTACGAGCAGTACTTC
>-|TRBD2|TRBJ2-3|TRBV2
CATSAGFSTDTQYF
TGTGCCACCTCAGCGGGATTCAGCACAGATACGCAGTATTTT
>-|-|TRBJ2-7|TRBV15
CATSMRSGSYEQYF
TGTGCCACCAGCATGAGGAGTGGGTCCTACGAGCAGTACTTC
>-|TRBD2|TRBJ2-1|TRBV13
CASSFGTRDNEQFF
TGTGCCAGCAGCTTCGGGACTAGAGACAATGAGCAGTTCTTC
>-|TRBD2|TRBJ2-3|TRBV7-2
CASRLAGAVDTQYF
TGTGCCAGCAGGCTAGCGGGAGCAGTAGATACGCAGTATTTT
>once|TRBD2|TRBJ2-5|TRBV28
CASSINVLAGESETQYF
TGTGCCAGCAGTATTAACGTTCTAGCGGGAGAATCCGAGACCCAGTACTTC
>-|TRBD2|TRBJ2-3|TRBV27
CASSSEIAGNTDTQYF
TGTGCCAGCAGTTCTGAAATAGCGGGAAATACAGATACGCAGTATTTT
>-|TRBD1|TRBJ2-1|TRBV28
CASSRPGALSGGTKFF
TGTGCCAGCAGTCGACCTGGAGCTCTTTCAGGGGGTACTAAGTTCTTC
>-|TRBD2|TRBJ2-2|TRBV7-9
CASSLHRTSGNTGELFF
TGTGCCAGCAGCCTACACCGGACTAGCGGCAACACCGGGGAGCTGTTTTTT
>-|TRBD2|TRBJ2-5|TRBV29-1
CSVEGGEGTETQYF
TGCAGCGTTGAGGGTGGGGAGGGGACAGAGACCCAGTACTTC
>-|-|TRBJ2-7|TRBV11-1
CASSFQWSYEQYF
TGTGCCAGCAGCTTTCAGTGGTCCTACGAGCAGTACTTC
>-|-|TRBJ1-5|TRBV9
CASSERGNQPQHF
TGTGCCAGCAGCGAGAGGGGGAATCAGCCCCAGCATTTT
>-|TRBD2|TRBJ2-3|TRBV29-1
CSGEGLAGSTDTQYF
TGCAGCGGAGAAGGACTAGCGGGTAGCACAGATACGCAGTATTTT
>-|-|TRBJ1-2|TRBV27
CASSLRANYGYTF
TGTGCCAGCAGTTTAAGAGCTAACTATGGCTACACCTTC
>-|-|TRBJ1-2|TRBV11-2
CASSFFGTRDYGYTF
TGTGCCAGCAGCTTCTTCGGGACAAGGGACTATGGCTACACCTTC
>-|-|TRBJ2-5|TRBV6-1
CASGEAEEKTQYF
TGTGCCAGCGGTGAGGCGGAGGAGAAGACCCAGTACTTC
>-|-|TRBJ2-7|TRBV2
CASRPGTLTYEQYF
TGTGCCAGCAGGCCCGGGACACTTACCTACGAGCAGTACTTC
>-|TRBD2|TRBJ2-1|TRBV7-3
CASSLRSGRMNNEQFF
TGTGCCAGCAGCTTAAGGAGCGGGAGGATGAACAATGAGCAGTTCTTC
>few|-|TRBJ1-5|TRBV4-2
CASSQDLYEPQHF
TGTGCCAGCAGCCAAGACCTCTATGAACCCCAGCATTTT
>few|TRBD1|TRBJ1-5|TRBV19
CASSRPGTGVQPQHF
TGTGCCAGTAGTAGACCCGGGACAGGGGTTCAGCCCCAGCATTTT
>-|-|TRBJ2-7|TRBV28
CASSFLAGPLNEQYF
TGTGCCAGCAGTTTCCTAGCCGGGCCTCTAAACGAGCAGTACTTC
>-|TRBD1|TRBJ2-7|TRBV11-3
CASSFGQGLGYEQYF
TGTGCCAGCAGCTTCGGACAGGGCTTGGGGTACGAGCAGTACTTC
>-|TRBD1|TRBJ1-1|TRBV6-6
CASSHRGVNTEAFF
TGTGCCAGCAGTCACAGGGGGGTGAACACTGAAGCTTTCTTT
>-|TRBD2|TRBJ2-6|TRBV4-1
CASSSPTSGRSGANVLTF
TGCGCCAGCAGCTCCCCGACTAGCGGCCGATCTGGGGCCAACGTCCTGACTTTC
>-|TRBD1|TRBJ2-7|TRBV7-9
CASSGTGVRSHEQYF
TGTGCCAGCAGTGGGACAGGGGTCCGGAGCCACGAGCAGTACTTC
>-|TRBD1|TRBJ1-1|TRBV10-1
CASSESTGTNTEAFF
TGCGCCAGCAGTGAGTCGACAGGGACGAACACTGAAGCTTTCTTT
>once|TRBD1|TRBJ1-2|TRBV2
CASSGGQGFNYGYTF
TGTGCCAGCAGTGGTGGACAGGGATTTAACTATGGCTACACCTTC
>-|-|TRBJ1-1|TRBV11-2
CASSIFTPPAFF
TGTGCCAGCAGCATTTTCACACCCCCGGCTTTCTTT
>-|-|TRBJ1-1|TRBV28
CASKGGGNTEAFF
TGTGCCAGCAAAGGCGGAGGGAACACTGAAGCTTTCTTT
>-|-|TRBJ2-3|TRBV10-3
CANGGGGSTDTQYF
TGTGCCAACGGAGGTGGGGGGAGCACAGATACGCAGTATTTT
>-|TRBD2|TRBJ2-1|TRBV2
CASSPLAGDENEQFF
TGTGCCAGCAGCCCTCTAGCGGGAGATGAGAATGAGCAGTTCTTC
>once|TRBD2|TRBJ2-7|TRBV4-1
CASSQEILGGGGYEQYF
TGCGCCAGCAGCCAAGAAATTCTGGGGGGGGGAGGCTACGAGCAGTACTTC
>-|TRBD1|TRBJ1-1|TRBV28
CAGQGAGAQTEAFF
TGTGCCGGACAGGGTGCAGGGGCGCAAACTGAAGCTTTCTTT
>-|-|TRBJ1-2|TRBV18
CASSPPNSYGYTF
TGTGCCAGCTCACCCCCCAACAGCTATGGCTACACCTTC
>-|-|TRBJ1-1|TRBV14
CASSQLSGVGTEAFF
TGTGCCAGCAGCCAATTGTCAGGGGTCGGCACTGAAGCTTTCTTT
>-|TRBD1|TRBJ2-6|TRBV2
CASSRDRVAGANVLTF
TGTGCCAGCAGTCGGGACAGGGTCGCTGGGGCCAACGTCCTGACTTTC
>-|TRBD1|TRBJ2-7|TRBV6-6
CASSSGTGVYEQYF
TGTGCCAGCAGTAGCGGGACAGGGGTCTACGAGCAGTACTTC
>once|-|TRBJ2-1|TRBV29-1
CSVAVLDEQFF
TGCAGCGTGGCTGTGCTGGATGAGCAGTTCTTC